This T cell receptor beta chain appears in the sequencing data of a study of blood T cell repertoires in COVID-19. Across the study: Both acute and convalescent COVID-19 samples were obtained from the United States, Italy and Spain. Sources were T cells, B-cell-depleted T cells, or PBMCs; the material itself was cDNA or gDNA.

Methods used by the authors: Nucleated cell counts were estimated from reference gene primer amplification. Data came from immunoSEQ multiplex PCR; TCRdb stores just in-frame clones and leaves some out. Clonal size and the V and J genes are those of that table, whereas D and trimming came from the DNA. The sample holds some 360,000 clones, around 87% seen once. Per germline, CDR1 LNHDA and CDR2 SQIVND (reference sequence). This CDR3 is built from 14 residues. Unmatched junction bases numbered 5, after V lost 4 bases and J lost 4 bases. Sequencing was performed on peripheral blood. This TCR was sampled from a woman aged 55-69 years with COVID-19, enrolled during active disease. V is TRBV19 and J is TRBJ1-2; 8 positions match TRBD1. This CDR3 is CASSTTGALYGYTF. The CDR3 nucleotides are TGTGCCAGTAGTACGACAGGGGCCCTCTATGGCTACACCTTC.